This T cell receptor beta chain was captured in a study of blood T cells in healthy people across ages. Notes on the study in general: Reliance upon unsorted PBMCs precluded definitive naive versus antigen-experienced comparison. Estimates drawn from one million T cells were deemed to understate diversity.

This clonotype was found many times. What it binds is unknown. Germline lookup yields CDR1 SNHLY and CDR2 FYNNEI. V was trimmed by 1 base and J by 0 bases, leaving 10 bases between them. The CDR3 loop spans 15 amino acids. Primed by a sample-barcoded 5' primer and a J-beta primer mix, a second PCR proceeded for roughly 7 to 12 cycles. TCRdb reanalysed the 5' RACE reads using MiXCR and keeps one entry per CDR3 protein. The sample has around 1,700,000 distinct CDR3 sequences; approximately 28% are singletons. This rearrangement joins TRBV2 to TRBJ2-7; unclear D gene. The TCR was taken from a woman aged 25 to 39 in good health. The sequenced sample consisted of blood. The CDR3 loop is CASSEEPRASYEQYF. As DNA, the CDR3 is TGTGCCAGCAGTGAAGAGCCAAGGGCCTCCTACGAGCAGTACTTC.